The T cell receptor (beta chain) under discussion was sequenced for a study of CD8+ T cells in alopecia areata. Note on this clone: Its target is unknown.

RNA was isolated and reverse transcribed to cDNA, the sequencing template. The table came from immunoSEQ multiplex PCR; TCRdb's copy has only in-frame clones and leaves some out. The table lists some 100,000 clones, 55% to 65% of them singletons. The germline V gene encodes CDR1 SGHTA and CDR2 FQGNSA. V was trimmed by 6 bases and J by 6 bases, leaving 14 bases between them. The CDR3 contains 13 residues. Study-wide results and caveats: Unlike in mice, where it was clearer, TCR sharing across patients was less clear, possibly HLA-related. Researchers report lesional scalp, most notably alopecia totalis/universalis, outstripped normal scalp in clonality.

Isolation of CD4+ and CD8+ T cells from PBMCs was achieved by sorting. This chain links TRBV7-2 with TRBJ1-2; maybe TRBD1 (5 bases). Sequenced material: CD4+ T cells sorted from blood. This TCR was recovered from a human donor in good health. DNA of the CDR3: TGTGCCAGCAGTCCGGGGCGAGGGAATGGCTACACCTTC. Translating it yields CASSPGRGNGYTF.